These T cell receptor beta chains were read from a single sample in a study of T cells after yellow fever vaccination. TCRdb called the 5' RACE reads again in MiXCR, with one record for every CDR3 protein. The sample holds under 200,000 distinct CDR3 sequences; more than 5.5% are singletons and the top ten take approximately 2.4%. This material consisted of CD4+ T cells sorted from PBMCs, taken about 5 days after the first yellow fever vaccination. These receptor sequences come from a young man who received the YFV17D yellow fever vaccine. Both conserved end residues are trimmed from each CDR3. Clone size appears in some rows only: once, few, many, or a class for an expanded clone.

J gene	V gene	clone size	CDR3 protein
TRBJ2-7	TRBV4-1	many	ASSPTRTRSNEQY
TRBJ1-2	TRBV12-3/TRBV12-4	many	ASSLQGALGYT
TRBJ2-1	TRBV3-1	many	ASSLTGSNEQF
TRBJ1-6	TRBV6-2/TRBV6-3	few	ASRGWVRGTLH
TRBJ2-2	TRBV5-4	few	ASSSRVANTGELF
TRBJ2-5	TRBV6-5	many	ASSSRSYQETQY
TRBJ1-5	TRBV3-1	few	ASSQDTINQPQH
TRBJ2-2	TRBV24-1	many	ATSEAGINTGELF
TRBJ2-7	TRBV7-9	many	ASSLGTLAYEQY
TRBJ1-3	TRBV4-1	.	ASSQDRDRNAGNTIY
TRBJ2-2	TRBV5-1	many	ASSPTLAGDGELF
TRBJ2-3	TRBV7-3	.	ASSPRTSGADTQY
TRBJ1-1	TRBV7-6	.	ASSADRAKGAF
TRBJ2-3	TRBV5-5	.	ASSLATSGGAVTQY
TRBJ2-2	TRBV7-3	many	ASSLTPTGELF
TRBJ2-7	TRBV20-1	.	SASTGGGYYEQY
TRBJ2-5	TRBV7-2	few	ASSPPQGLPQETQY
TRBJ1-6	TRBV7-8	.	ASSSSRISSYNSPLH
TRBJ1-5	TRBV6-2/TRBV6-3	.	ASSYSGSPSYSNQPQH
TRBJ1-2	TRBV28	.	ASSTAGLGYT
TRBJ1-6	TRBV6-5	many	ASSYPGSPLH
TRBJ1-2	TRBV5-1	few	ASSPQGRSGYGYT
TRBJ2-7	TRBV5-1	.	ASRGTGNYEQY
TRBJ1-2	TRBV6-5	many	ASSYSGQGSFYGYT
TRBJ2-5	TRBV4-3	many	ASSQELIETQY
TRBJ2-2	TRBV3-1	many	ASSRFGNTGELF
TRBJ1-3	TRBV4-3	few	ASSQESQASGNTIY
TRBJ1-2	TRBV6-1	.	ASSVDKYGYT
TRBJ2-3	TRBV9	.	ASSVGGGPSSDTQY
TRBJ2-3	TRBV7-6	many	ASSPSVARLY
TRBJ1-1	TRBV20-1	many	SARVPPVGTEAF
TRBJ2-7	TRBV7-2	many	ASSLDGATKIYEQY
TRBJ2-3	TRBV12-3/TRBV12-4	many	ASSFGSGTGTDTQY
TRBJ1-1	TRBV6-1	few	ASSEQGPEAF
TRBJ2-7	TRBV6-5	many	ASSSSRLAGDLYEQY
TRBJ1-3	TRBV10-3	few	AISVQALAGNTIY
TRBJ1-1	TRBV5-1	.	ASSLDQNTEAF
TRBJ2-3	TRBV20-1	.	SAPGRDTDTQY
TRBJ2-4	TRBV3-1	many	ASSQDSGIQY
TRBJ1-5	TRBV2	.	ASSEGLGQPQH
TRBJ1-5	TRBV12-3/TRBV12-4	many	ASSRPQGNQPQH